The text below deals with one T cell receptor (beta chain). What it binds is unknown. The data were obtained in a study of post-analysis software for immune sequencing data. Points from the study as a whole: Among multiple sclerosis patients, normalized Chao1 diversity was significantly below that of controls. Roughly 5 TRBV segments occurring more often in patients than controls included TRBV5-6, TRBV5-1 and TRBV20-1.

Unique molecular identifiers had been added to the TCR beta cDNA libraries. Around 500,000 cDNA molecules were obtained from roughly 1.1 to 9.2 million T cells. From the PCR reads, TCRdb called clonotypes with MiXCR, one entry per CDR3 protein. In the table there are about half a million distinct CDR3 sequences, roughly 46% of which are singletons. The CDR3 consists of 13 residues. From germline, CDR1 is DFQATT and CDR2 SNEGSKA (reference sequence). J is TRBJ2-1 and V is TRBV20-1; 10 nucleotides align to TRBD2. The TCR comes from a girl aged 5-17 years with multiple sclerosis. Sequenced input: blood. The DNA for the CDR3 is TGCAAAGCGGGAGGGGAGTCCTACAATGAGCAGTTCTTC. It specifies CKAGGESYNEQFF.